These T cell receptor beta chains were read from a single sample in a study of blood T cell repertoires in COVID-19. Clones were read by immunoSEQ multiplex PCR, and TCRdb kept only the in-frame ones, dropping some. The sample lists about 200,000 clones, about 86% seen once, with approximately 4.8% in the top ten. Material for sequencing was PBMCs or T cells enriched from blood (not recorded which). These receptors came from a woman aged 30 to 39 who had been exposed to COVID-19. Both conserved end residues are part of each CDR3. The order of the fields is V gene, clone size, D gene, J gene, CDR3 DNA, CDR3 protein. The D gene is left open where the match is weak. Clone size, where shown, is once, few, many, or a class for clones that have expanded.

v_call: TRBV3-1/TRBV3-2; clone_size: once; d_call: TRBD2; j_call: TRBJ2-4; cdr3_nt: TGTGCCAGCAGCCAAGATCGGGGGGACATTCAGTACTTC; cdr3_aa: CASSQDRGDIQYF
v_call: TRBV3-1/TRBV3-2; clone_size: once; d_call: -; j_call: TRBJ2-1; cdr3_nt: TGTGCCAGCAGCCTAAGAACAGGGGGACTAAACAATGAGCAGTTCTTC; cdr3_aa: CASSLRTGGLNNEQFF
v_call: TRBV29-1; clone_size: -; d_call: TRBD1; j_call: TRBJ1-1; cdr3_nt: TGCAGCGCCTCGCCGGGACAGGGAAACACTGAAGCTTTCTTT; cdr3_aa: CSASPGQGNTEAFF
v_call: TRBV5-6; clone_size: -; d_call: -; j_call: TRBJ1-2; cdr3_nt: TGTGCCAGCAGCTTAAACAGGGATGGCTACACCTTC; cdr3_aa: CASSLNRDGYTF
v_call: TRBV7-9; clone_size: -; d_call: -; j_call: TRBJ1-1; cdr3_nt: TGTGCCAGCAGCTTCCCGTTGGGCAGGAACACTGAAGCTTTCTTT; cdr3_aa: CASSFPLGRNTEAFF
v_call: TRBV14; clone_size: -; d_call: TRBD1; j_call: TRBJ1-2; cdr3_nt: TGTGCCAGCAGCCAAACTGACAGGGCCGGTGGCTACACCTTC; cdr3_aa: CASSQTDRAGGYTF
v_call: TRBV12-3/TRBV12-4; clone_size: -; d_call: -; j_call: TRBJ2-5; cdr3_nt: TGTGCCAGCAGTTCCCTTGGGCTTGAGACCCAGTACTTC; cdr3_aa: CASSSLGLETQYF
v_call: TRBV25-1; clone_size: -; d_call: TRBD2; j_call: TRBJ2-4; cdr3_nt: TGTGCCAGCAGTGCCCGGGGACTAGCGGATGCCAAAAACATTCAGTACTTC; cdr3_aa: CASSARGLADAKNIQYF
v_call: TRBV6-6; clone_size: -; d_call: -; j_call: TRBJ1-1; cdr3_nt: TGTGCCAGCAGTCAGGGGCACACTGAAGCTTTCTTT; cdr3_aa: CASSQGHTEAFF
v_call: TRBV27; clone_size: -; d_call: TRBD1; j_call: TRBJ2-1; cdr3_nt: TGTGCCAGCAGCTCAGGACAGGGAGGATGGGAGCAGTTCTTC; cdr3_aa: CASSSGQGGWEQFF
v_call: TRBV11-2; clone_size: -; d_call: TRBD1; j_call: TRBJ1-5; cdr3_nt: TGTGCCAGCAGCCCCCCGGGACAGGGGGTACATCAGCCCCAGCATTTT; cdr3_aa: CASSPPGQGVHQPQHF
v_call: TRBV20-1; clone_size: -; d_call: -; j_call: TRBJ2-5; cdr3_nt: TGCAGTGCTAGAGATTCGGAGACCCAGTACTTC; cdr3_aa: CSARDSETQYF
v_call: TRBV3-1/TRBV3-2; clone_size: -; d_call: -; j_call: TRBJ1-5; cdr3_nt: TGTGCCAGCAGCCAAGGCAGTTTTAGCAATCAGCCCCAGCATTTT; cdr3_aa: CASSQGSFSNQPQHF
v_call: TRBV9; clone_size: -; d_call: -; j_call: TRBJ1-3; cdr3_nt: TGTGCCAGCAGCCCCCAACAGGAATACACCTCTGGAAACACCATATATTTT; cdr3_aa: CASSPQQEYTSGNTIYF
v_call: TRBV30; clone_size: few; d_call: -; j_call: TRBJ1-4; cdr3_nt: TGTGCCTGGAGTACAACTCCCCAACAGGAAACAACTAATGAAAAACTGTTTTTT; cdr3_aa: CAWSTTPQQETTNEKLFF
v_call: TRBV11-3; clone_size: -; d_call: TRBD1; j_call: TRBJ1-3; cdr3_nt: TGTGCCAGCAGCACACCATACCGGACAGGTGGAAACACCATATATTTT; cdr3_aa: CASSTPYRTGGNTIYF
v_call: TRBV10-3; clone_size: -; d_call: -; j_call: TRBJ1-6; cdr3_nt: TGTGCCATCAGTGAGACCTCGACAGCGCAAAGCTCCTATAATTCACCCCTCCACTTT; cdr3_aa: CAISETSTAQSSYNSPLHF
v_call: TRBV3-1/TRBV3-2; clone_size: -; d_call: -; j_call: TRBJ2-6; cdr3_nt: TGTGCCAGCAGCCAAGAACCGGGGGCTGGGGCCAACGTCCTGACTTTC; cdr3_aa: CASSQEPGAGANVLTF
v_call: TRBV5-1; clone_size: once; d_call: -; j_call: TRBJ1-1; cdr3_nt: TGCGCCAGCAGCTCCGACAGGAGGTACACTGAAGCTTTCTTT; cdr3_aa: CASSSDRRYTEAFF
v_call: TRBV20-1; clone_size: -; d_call: -; j_call: TRBJ2-7; cdr3_nt: TGCAGTGCTAGTATCTCTGGGAGCTCCTACGAGCAGTACTTC; cdr3_aa: CSASISGSSYEQYF
v_call: TRBV30; clone_size: -; d_call: -; j_call: TRBJ2-2; cdr3_nt: TGTGCCTGGCAACAGGGAAGGGCCGGGGAGCTGTTTTTT; cdr3_aa: CAWQQGRAGELFF
v_call: TRBV19; clone_size: -; d_call: TRBD2; j_call: TRBJ2-3; cdr3_nt: TGTGCCAGTAGTGATCGTAGCGGGGGGGGAAGGGATACGCAGTATTTT; cdr3_aa: CASSDRSGGGRDTQYF
v_call: TRBV5-1; clone_size: -; d_call: -; j_call: TRBJ2-1; cdr3_nt: TGCGCCAGCAGCTTGGGCGGAGGTGGGTACAATGAGCAGTTCTTC; cdr3_aa: CASSLGGGGYNEQFF
v_call: TRBV5-1; clone_size: few; d_call: -; j_call: TRBJ2-1; cdr3_nt: TGCGCCAGCAGCTTGACAGTAGGAGGAGAGCAGTTCTTC; cdr3_aa: CASSLTVGGEQFF
v_call: TRBV24-1; clone_size: -; d_call: -; j_call: TRBJ2-7; cdr3_nt: TGTGCCACGGGGCGGGGCAGGGGGGTGTACGAGCAGTACTTC; cdr3_aa: CATGRGRGVYEQYF
v_call: TRBV6-5; clone_size: few; d_call: TRBD2; j_call: TRBJ2-7; cdr3_nt: TGTGCCAGCACCGGCCCCGGACTAGCGGTCTACGAGCAGTACTTC; cdr3_aa: CASTGPGLAVYEQYF
v_call: TRBV3-1/TRBV3-2; clone_size: -; d_call: -; j_call: TRBJ1-5; cdr3_nt: TGTGCCAGCAGCCAAGGATCCCAGGGTTATAGCAATCAGCCCCAGCATTTT; cdr3_aa: CASSQGSQGYSNQPQHF
v_call: TRBV7-3; clone_size: -; d_call: TRBD1; j_call: TRBJ1-5; cdr3_nt: TGTGCCAGCAGCCTTTACAGGGGTCAGCCCCAGCATTTT; cdr3_aa: CASSLYRGQPQHF
v_call: TRBV5-8; clone_size: -; d_call: -; j_call: TRBJ2-1; cdr3_nt: TGTGCCAGCAGCTTGGTGCAGGCCTCCTACAATGAGCAGTTCTTC; cdr3_aa: CASSLVQASYNEQFF
v_call: TRBV1; clone_size: -; d_call: -; j_call: TRBJ1-5; cdr3_nt: TGCACCAGCAGCTTGACAGGGAACACTCAGCCCCAGCATTTT; cdr3_aa: CTSSLTGNTQPQHF
v_call: TRBV7-9; clone_size: once; d_call: -; j_call: TRBJ2-7; cdr3_nt: TGTGCCAGCAGCTCTGGTACGGGGTCCTACGAGCAGTACTTC; cdr3_aa: CASSSGTGSYEQYF
v_call: TRBV10-3; clone_size: -; d_call: TRBD1; j_call: TRBJ1-3; cdr3_nt: TGTGCCATCAGGGGGGGACAGGTGACTTCTGGAAACACCATATATTTT; cdr3_aa: CAIRGGQVTSGNTIYF
v_call: TRBV5-6; clone_size: -; d_call: -; j_call: TRBJ2-7; cdr3_nt: TGTGCCAGCTCCCCGGAGAATGATGGATACGAGCAGTACTTC; cdr3_aa: CASSPENDGYEQYF
v_call: TRBV5-6; clone_size: -; d_call: TRBD2; j_call: TRBJ2-1; cdr3_nt: TGTGCCAGCAGCTCCATAGCGGGGTATTCCTACAATGAGCAGTTCTTC; cdr3_aa: CASSSIAGYSYNEQFF
v_call: TRBV18; clone_size: -; d_call: TRBD1; j_call: TRBJ1-1; cdr3_nt: TGTGCCAGCTCACCAACACCGGCTGCCGGGACAGTGAACACTGAAGCTTTCTTT; cdr3_aa: CASSPTPAAGTVNTEAFF
v_call: TRBV12-5; clone_size: -; d_call: TRBD2; j_call: TRBJ2-5; cdr3_nt: TGTGCTAGTGGTGGTATAGCGGGGGGGCCCGAGACCCAGTACTTC; cdr3_aa: CASGGIAGGPETQYF
v_call: TRBV30; clone_size: -; d_call: TRBD1; j_call: TRBJ1-5; cdr3_nt: TGTGCCTGGAGTGTGGGACAGGGGCTCAATCAGCCCCAGCATTTT; cdr3_aa: CAWSVGQGLNQPQHF
v_call: TRBV9; clone_size: -; d_call: TRBD1; j_call: TRBJ1-2; cdr3_nt: TGTGCCAGCAGCGTGGGGACAGGGGAGAGTGGCTACACCTTC; cdr3_aa: CASSVGTGESGYTF
v_call: TRBV24-1; clone_size: -; d_call: -; j_call: TRBJ1-6; cdr3_nt: TGTGCCACCAGTGGATCCGAGTCCGGTTCACCCCTCCACTTT; cdr3_aa: CATSGSESGSPLHF
v_call: TRBV11-3; clone_size: -; d_call: TRBD1; j_call: TRBJ2-4; cdr3_nt: TGTGCCAGCAGCTTTGGACAGGAGCGCGGACGAGCCAAAAACATTCAGTACTTC; cdr3_aa: CASSFGQERGRAKNIQYF
v_call: TRBV18; clone_size: -; d_call: TRBD2; j_call: TRBJ2-1; cdr3_nt: TGTGCCAGCTCACCCGGACCGGGGGGATCCGGTGAGCAGTTCTTC; cdr3_aa: CASSPGPGGSGEQFF
v_call: TRBV19; clone_size: -; d_call: TRBD1; j_call: TRBJ2-3; cdr3_nt: TGTGCCAGTGGAGTACAGGGGCCAGATACGCAGTATTTT; cdr3_aa: CASGVQGPDTQYF
v_call: TRBV27; clone_size: -; d_call: -; j_call: TRBJ2-1; cdr3_nt: TGTGCCAGCAGTTACCGGACAGCCCACAATGAGCAGTTCTTC; cdr3_aa: CASSYRTAHNEQFF